The 18 T cell receptor beta chains reported below all come from one sample, sequenced in a study of cytomegalovirus exposure and HLA in healthy donors. 13 Jbeta primers and 60 Vbeta primers were used for the PCR. Generated by immunoSEQ multiplex PCR, the TCRdb table keeps only in-frame clones and is missing some. The sample lists 100,000 or so clones, roughly 80% occurring once. The sample consisted of PBMCs. The receptors come from a woman aged 40 to 49 in good health and CMV-seropositive.

The chain carries TRBV6-5 and TRBJ1-2; 11 bases are a match to TRBD1. The CDR3 runs to 14 residues. Germline CDR1 is MNHEY and CDR2 is SVGAGI. J lost 10 bases, V lost 2 bases, and 6 bases had no gene match. The CDR3 is CASSYRGTGGDYTF. CDR3 nucleotide sequence: TGTGCCAGCAGTTACCGAGGGACAGGGGGAGACTACACCTTC.

V usage is TRBV7-2 and J usage is TRBJ2-7, with TRBD1 as a possible D gene (6 bases). Germline lookup yields CDR1 SGHTA and CDR2 FQGNSA. The CDR3 covers 15 residues. With 1 base removed from V and 1 base from J, the gap between germline ends came to 11 bases. CDR3 sequence: CASSLEWDKSYEQYF. DNA for the CDR3: TGTGCCAGCAGCTTAGAGTGGGACAAATCCTACGAGCAGTACTTC. Looking up the rest from reference TRBV7-2 and TRBJ2-7 gives the full variable domain: GAGVSQSPSNKVTEKGKDVELRCDPISGHTALYWYRQSLGQGLEFLIYFQGNSAPDKSGLPSDRFSAERTGGSVSTLTIQRTQQEDSAVYLCASSLEWDKSYEQYFGPGTRLTVT.

This CDR3 reads CAISVRRAYEQYF. The CDR3 DNA is TGTGCCATCAGTGTTAGGAGGGCCTACGAGCAGTACTTC. The chain joins TRBV10-3 to TRBJ2-7; D perhaps matches TRBD2 (6 bases). V shed 4 bases and J shed 2 bases, with 9 bases lying between them. CDR1 ENHRY and CDR2 SYGVKD come from the germline V gene. The CDR3 is 13 residues long.

This chain connects TRBV7-3 to TRBJ2-3; D uncertain. This CDR3 comprises 12 residues. With 5 bases removed from V and 8 bases from J, the gap between germline ends came to 11 bases. Germline CDR1 SGHTA, CDR2 FQGTGA. CDR3 DNA: TGTGCCAGCAGCGCGACCCCGGGTACGCAGTATTTT. Amino acid sequence: CASSATPGTQYF.

This clone was seen more than once but under ten times. This chain links TRBV6-5 with TRBJ2-7; 9 nucleotides match TRBD1. V trimming: 6 bases; J trimming: 4 bases; junction bases outside the gene matches: 7. Germline CDR1 and CDR2: MNHEY and SVGAGI. The CDR3 spans 14 residues. The CDR3, as DNA: TGTGCCAGCAGCGTCGGGACAGGGCAATACGAGCAGTACTTC. As protein: CASSVGTGQYEQYF.

This rearrangement joins TRBV27 to TRBJ2-3; possibly TRBD2 for D (5 bases). CDR1 and CDR2 from the germline V gene are MNHEY and SMNVEV (reference sequence). Trimming took off 5 bases at V and 0 bases at J, with 15 bases between the two ends. The CDR3 is 16 amino acids. Here the CDR3 DNA reads TGTGCCAGCAGTCCGCGAGGAGGCACTAGCACAGATACGCAGTATTTT. It specifies CASSPRGGTSTDTQYF.

The rearrangement joins TRBV6-1 to TRBJ1-2, with TRBD1 as a possible D gene (5 bases). V lost 4 bases and J lost 4, with 16 bases in between. CDR1 is MNHNS and CDR2 is SASEGT in the germline V gene. The CDR3 is made up of 15 amino acids. CDR3 coding DNA: TGTGCCAGCAGTGTCGGACAACATAGGGGCTATGGCTACACCTTC. This gives the protein CASSVGQHRGYGYTF.

The rearrangement joins TRBV18 to TRBJ2-7, with 12 bases identical to TRBD2. The junction had 11 bases not matched to a gene; V was cut back by 8 bases and J by 0 bases. This CDR3 contains 17 residues. Germline V gives CDR1 KGHSH, CDR2 LQKENI. The CDR3 region has the DNA TGTGCCAGCACCCAAGGGACTAGCGGGCAGCACTCCTACGAGCAGTACTTC. Residues: CASTQGTSGQHSYEQYF.

V usage is TRBV6-5 and J usage is TRBJ2-7; 11 bases are shared with TRBD2. CDR3 length: 15 residues. The germline gives CDR1 MNHEY, CDR2 SVGAGI. The V and J ends lost 5 bases and 4 bases, in that order; junction bases with no gene match: 7. CDR3 protein: CASSATSGRGYEQYF. For the CDR3, the DNA is TGTGCCAGCAGTGCTACTAGCGGGAGAGGGTACGAGCAGTACTTC.

The chain combines TRBV29-1 with TRBJ2-1, with unresolved D. The V gene lost 2 bases and the J gene lost 0 bases, with 8 bases spanning the gap. This CDR3 region has 14 residues. Per the germline V gene, CDR1 is SQVTM and CDR2 is ANQGSEA. This CDR3 reads CSVELASSYNEQFF. The CDR3 bases are TGCAGCGTTGAACTGGCTAGCTCCTACAATGAGCAGTTCTTC.

This clone was counted ten times or more. The chain carries TRBV5-4 and TRBJ2-7, with 10 bases identical to TRBD2. This CDR3 has 15 residues. From germline, CDR1 is SGHNT and CDR2 YYREEE (reference sequence). V gave up 4 bases and J gave up 0 bases; unmatched junction bases: 4. The CDR3 loop reads CASSRTSGTSYEQYF. DNA for the CDR3: TGTGCCAGCAGCCGAACTAGCGGGACCTCCTACGAGCAGTACTTC.

This clone was seen a handful of times. This CDR3 reads CASSLGHSNTEAFF. As DNA, the CDR3 is TGTGCCAGCAGCCTCGGACACTCGAACACTGAAGCTTTCTTT. The chain recombines TRBV7-2 with TRBJ1-1, with D tentatively TRBD1 (5 bases). The CDR3 is 14 residues long. V gave up 5 bases and J gave up 1 base, with 11 bases separating them. Germline CDR1 and CDR2: SGHTA and FQGNSA.

The CDR3 nucleotides read TGTGCCAGCAGCCAAGAATTCTTCGTAAACAATGAGCAGTTCTTC. Its translation is CASSQEFFVNNEQFF. This sequence joins TRBV4-2 and TRBJ2-1; D is ambiguous. Deletions cut 0 bases from V and 5 bases from J, with 11 bases between. There are 15 residues in the CDR3. Germline V gives CDR1 LGHNA, CDR2 YNFKEQ.

This clone was recorded a few times. V gene TRBV4-1 combines with J gene TRBJ1-4; perhaps TRBD1 as D (6 bases). The V end was cut by 0 bases, the J end by 5 bases, with 10 bases between. The CDR3 length is 15 residues. Germline loops: CDR1 MGHRA, CDR2 YSYEKL. The CDR3 DNA reads TGCGCCAGCAGCCAAGAATGGACAGTCAATGAAAAACTGTTTTTT. It specifies CASSQEWTVNEKLFF.

This chain uses TRBV5-1 with TRBJ2-7; TRBD2 matches at 7 bases. CDR3 length: 16 amino acids. J gave up 6 bases and V 5 bases, and 17 bases lay outside the gene matches. The germline V gene encodes CDR1 SGHRS and CDR2 YFSETQ. CDR3 sequence reads: CASSDRPGGSGFEQYF. CDR3 bases: TGCGCCAGCAGTGATAGGCCTGGCGGGAGTGGCTTCGAGCAGTACTTC.

The chain is built from TRBV19 and TRBJ1-5; D possibly corresponds to TRBD1 (6 bases). The germline V gene has CDR1 LNHDA and CDR2 SQIVND (reference sequence). This CDR3 has 14 amino acids. V gave up 5 bases and J gave up 3 bases, with 11 bases separating them. CDR3 amino acids: CASSYGQINQPQHF. CDR3 coding DNA: TGTGCCAGTAGTTATGGACAGATCAATCAGCCCCAGCATTTT.

V gene TRBV28 combines with J gene TRBJ2-7, with 12 bases that match TRBD2. The ends lost 5 bases at V and 5 bases at J; junction bases unmatched: 7. CDR1 is MDHEN and CDR2 is SYDVKM in the germline V gene. The CDR3 spans 15 residues. The CDR3 DNA reads as TGTGCCAGCAGTCCACCTAGCGGGAGGGCCGACGAGCAGTACTTC. Amino acid sequence: CASSPPSGRADEQYF.

In its sample, this clone was seen once. The junction departs from germline at one end; a sequencing error may be responsible. The CDR3 coding sequence is TGTGCCGGCAGTGGGACAGTGAATGAAAAACTGTTTTTT. It is translated as CAGSGTVNEKLFF. The chain carries TRBV6-1 and TRBJ1-4; 7 bases match TRBD1. This CDR3 comprises 13 residues. Germline values: CDR1 MNHNS, CDR2 SASEGT.